This TCR beta chain was sequenced for a study of sequential checkpoint blockade in melanoma. Study details: Arm A got nivolumab then ipilimumab; arm B the reverse, 1:1.

Germline CDR1 SGHTA, CDR2 FQGNSA. This CDR3 spans 13 amino acids. The J segment lost 1 base and the V segment lost 7 bases, leaving 3 bases of the junction unmatched. Sequencing used immunoSEQ multiplex PCR; TCRdb keeps in-frame clones, though not all of them. This table has under 13,000 clones, roughly three fifths appearing once. As to treatment: randomized to nivolumab then ipilimumab (arm A) or the reverse (arm B). The chain recombines TRBV7-2 with TRBJ1-1; 7 nucleotides line up with TRBD1. The TCR was taken from a human donor with melanoma. The sequencing here drew on CD8+ T cells sorted from blood (inferred from file names), taken from a patient given nivolumab and ipilimumab in sequence. As DNA, the CDR3 is TGTGCCAGCATAGACAGGGCGAACACTGAAGCTTTCTTT. This translates into CASIDRANTEAFF.